One sample yielded the 27 T cell receptor beta chains listed below, sequenced in a study of CD8 T cells in ankylosing spondylitis. Study-wide results and caveats: What seemed typical of ankylosing spondylitis blood was a TCR beta motif built from roughly 8 highly homologous variants.

TCRdb independently ran MiXCR on the 5' RACE reads; one entry per CDR3 protein. The sample records more than 400,000 distinct CDR3 sequences, about 5% being singletons. What these receptors recognize is not known. The sequenced sample was blood, either unsorted or a sorted T cell fraction (not recorded which). These receptors were obtained from a male donor with ankylosing spondylitis.

This clonotype was seen repeatedly, ten times or more. The V call is TRBV20-1, the J call TRBJ2-1; TRBD2 might be the D (5 bases). The CDR3 has 13 amino acids. From germline, CDR1 is DFQATT and CDR2 SNEGSKA (reference sequence). Trimming removed 6 bases at V and 5 bases at J, with 14 bases between. The CDR3 DNA reads as TGCAGTGCCTCGGACTTAAGAGACAATGAGCAGTTCTTC. This translates into CSASDLRDNEQFF.

This clonotype has a count of ten or more. This chain uses TRBV27 with TRBJ1-2; tentative D call: TRBD1 (6 bases). The V and J ends lost 6 bases and 1 base respectively, with 18 bases between them. Germline CDR1 is MNHEY and CDR2 is SMNVEV (reference sequence). The length of the CDR3 is 16 residues. The CDR3 bases are TGTGCCAGCAGGAACCCAGCGGGGGCAGATAACTATGGCTACACCTTC. Encoded protein: CASRNPAGADNYGYTF.

At least ten counts were recorded for this clonotype. The chain is built from TRBV29-1 and TRBJ1-1, with D unclear. This CDR3 has 14 residues. In germline, CDR1 is SQVTM, CDR2 ANQGSEA. Trimming took off 4 bases at V and 3 bases at J, with 15 bases between the two ends. The CDR3 protein is CSVALRRVDTEAFF. CDR3 in DNA: TGCAGCGTTGCCCTAAGGCGGGTGGACACTGAAGCTTTCTTT.

This clonotype came up many times. This chain connects TRBV12-3 or TRBV12-4 to TRBJ2-1; no reliable D call. Trimming took off 3 bases at V and 4 bases at J, with 10 bases between the two ends. The CDR3 covers 14 residues. The chain's CDR3 is CASSFQAIYNEQFF. CDR3 DNA sequence: TGTGCCAGCAGTTTTCAGGCGATATACAATGAGCAGTTCTTC.

This clonotype was counted at least ten times. CDR3 region: CASSYQTQAFF. The CDR3 coding sequence is TGTGCCAGCAGTTACCAGACCCAAGCTTTCTTT. The rearrangement joins TRBV6-6 to TRBJ1-1; the D is unclear. V was cut by 2 bases and J by 9 bases, with 7 bases left in between. Germline V gene data show CDR1 as MNHNY and CDR2 as SVGAGI (reference sequence). The CDR3 extends over 11 amino acids.

This clonotype was counted many times. The gene calls are TRBV12-3 or TRBV12-4 and TRBJ1-5; D gene uncertain. There are 14 residues in the CDR3. Trimming took 5 bases from V and 4 from J, leaving 12 bases between them. CDR3 sequence: CASSPVSGNQPQHF. CDR3 in DNA: TGTGCCAGCAGTCCCGTGTCGGGGAATCAGCCCCAGCATTTT.

This clonotype was seen a handful of times. The V call is TRBV7-2, the J call TRBJ2-5; 9 bases are shared with TRBD2. The CDR3 is 17 residues long. The ends lost 5 bases at V and 6 bases at J; junction bases unmatched: 16. Germline values: CDR1 SGHTA, CDR2 FQGNSA. The DNA of the CDR3 is TGTGCCAGCAGCCCGAGTCTCCTAGCGGGGACTGGGAAGACCCAGTACTTC. This encodes CASSPSLLAGTGKTQYF.

V is TRBV7-9 and J is TRBJ2-5; no reliable D call. This CDR3 region has 14 residues. Trimming stripped 0 bases from V and 2 bases from J, with 7 bases between. The germline CDR1 and CDR2 sequences are SEHNR and FQNEAQ (reference sequence). CDR3 protein: CASSLAWSQETQYF. The CDR3 bases are TGTGCCAGCAGCTTAGCCTGGTCTCAAGAGACCCAGTACTTC.

V is TRBV5-1 and J is TRBJ2-7, with D perhaps assigned TRBD1 or TRBD2 (5 bases each). V was cut by 3 bases and J by 0 bases, with 13 bases left in between. There are 15 residues in the CDR3. Germline V gives CDR1 SGHRS, CDR2 YFSETQ. The CDR3 DNA is TGCGCCAGCAGCTCGGGACCGTATCGCTCCTACGAGCAGTACTTC. It is translated as CASSSGPYRSYEQYF.

This clonotype showed up many times. Here the CDR3 reads CSANRGNSNTGELFF. CDR3 sequence (DNA): TGCAGTGCTAACCGGGGGAACTCGAACACCGGGGAGCTGTTTTTT. The J gene is TRBJ2-2, the V gene TRBV20-1; D may be TRBD2 (6 bases). The germline V and J ends were trimmed by 4 bases and 0 bases, with 12 bases remaining between them. The CDR3 contains 15 residues. Germline V lookup: CDR1 DFQATT, CDR2 SNEGSKA (reference sequence).

The chain uses TRBV6-5 and TRBJ2-7, with no clear D. Trimming cost V 2 bases and J 6 bases, with 20 bases left between them. The CDR3 spans 16 residues. CDR1 is MNHEY, CDR2 SVGAGI, per germline. DNA of the CDR3: TGTGCCAGCAGTTACGATTTTAGGCGAGCCGCCTCCGAGCAGTACTTC. It codes for CASSYDFRRAASEQYF.

This clonotype was seen at least ten times. A junction end diverges from the germline sequence, so it may reflect a read error. The V and J genes are TRBV15 and TRBJ1-5; the D is unclear. The CDR3 sequence is 14 residues long. CDR1 is LNHNV and CDR2 is YYDKDF in the germline V gene (reference sequence). As DNA, the CDR3 is TGTGCCACCAGTAGAGGATTTTCTAATCAGCCCCAGCATTTT. Translation: CATSRGFSNQPQHF. The whole variable domain, filled in from reference TRBV15 and TRBJ1-5, reads DAMVIQNPRYQVTQFGKPVTLSCSQTLNHNVMYWYQQKSSQAPKLLFHYYDKDFNNEADTPDNFQSRRPNTSFCFLDIRSPGLGDTAMYLCATSRGFSNQPQHFGDGTRLSIL.

This clonotype was found many times. The chain recombines TRBV27 with TRBJ2-2, with D possibly being TRBD2 (5 bases). Trimming cost V 2 bases and J 1 base, with 8 bases left between them. Germline V gene lookup returns CDR1 MNHEY and CDR2 SMNVEV (reference sequence). The CDR3 has 15 amino acids. CDR3 sequence: CASSLDYLNTGELFF. Here the CDR3 DNA reads TGTGCCAGCAGTTTAGACTACTTGAACACCGGGGAGCTGTTTTTT.

This clonotype was counted many times. This rearrangement joins TRBV5-1 to TRBJ2-2, with D unresolved. With 0 bases removed from V and 2 bases from J, the gap between germline ends came to 14 bases. Looked up from germline, CDR1 is SGHRS and CDR2 is YFSETQ. The CDR3 sequence is 17 residues long. CDR3 nucleotide sequence: TGCGCCAGCAGCTTGGAGGTCCTTCAAGTCAACACCGGGGAGCTGTTTTTT. It is translated as CASSLEVLQVNTGELFF.

This clonotype appeared a few times. The rearrangement uses TRBV5-6 and TRBJ2-3, with a possible D match to TRBD1 (6 bases). Germline V gene lookup returns CDR1 SGHDT and CDR2 YYEEEE. This CDR3 comprises 15 residues. V dropped 2 bases and J dropped 4 bases, with 14 bases sitting between them. CDR3 sequence (DNA): TGTGCCAGCAGCTTATACAGGGTTGGCCCAGATACGCAGTATTTT. As protein: CASSLYRVGPDTQYF.

This clonotype was counted only a few times. The chain couples TRBV5-1 to TRBJ1-3, with D unclear. The CDR3 consists of 15 residues. Looked up from germline, CDR1 is SGHRS and CDR2 is YFSETQ. V was pared by 3 bases and J by 4 bases, with 14 bases between. The CDR3 DNA reads TGCGCCAGCAGCTATACGACGCCTGGGGGAAACACCATATATTTT. Amino acid sequence: CASSYTTPGGNTIYF. The full variable domain, in which reference TRBV5-1 and TRBJ1-3 provide the parts outside the CDR3, is KAGVTQTPRYLIKTRGQQVTLSCSPISGHRSVSWYQQTPGQGLQFLFEYFSETQRNKGNFPGRFSGRQFSNSRSEMNVSTLELGDSALYLCASSYTTPGGNTIYFGEGSWLTVV.

This clonotype was observed at least ten times. The gene calls are TRBV9 and TRBJ2-4, with TRBD1 matching over 8 bases. The CDR3 extends over 17 amino acids. Germline lookup yields CDR1 SGDLS and CDR2 YYNGEE. The V and J ends lost 3 bases and 0 bases, in that order; junction bases with no gene match: 8. The CDR3: CASSARQGITAKNIQYF. The CDR3 nucleotides read TGTGCCAGCAGCGCCCGACAGGGGATTACAGCCAAAAACATTCAGTACTTC.

In this sample, this clonotype turned up many times. The chain is built from TRBV10-3 and TRBJ1-2; TRBD1 might be the D (5 bases). V lost 7 bases to trimming and J lost 1 base, with 13 bases between them. CDR1 is ENHRY, CDR2 SYGVKD, per germline. The CDR3 length is 14 residues. The CDR3 sequence is CAITRQNDNYGYTF. Here the CDR3 DNA reads TGTGCCATCACCCGACAGAACGATAACTATGGCTACACCTTC.

This clonotype has at least ten counts. This chain uses TRBV6-5 with TRBJ1-1, with D possibly TRBD1 on 5 matching bases. V was clipped by 4 bases and J by 4 bases, with 13 bases between them. This CDR3 has 14 residues. Germline values: CDR1 MNHEY, CDR2 SVGAGI. The CDR3 bases are TGTGCCAGCAGTTTATCAGGGACGGGCACTGAAGCTTTCTTT. Protein sequence: CASSLSGTGTEAFF.

This clonotype was seen many times. The chain employs TRBV11-2 and TRBJ2-7; 8 bases align to TRBD2. With 1 base clipped from V and 6 bases from J, the junction kept 8 bases outside the gene matches. The length of the CDR3 is 15 residues. Germline V gene sequence: CDR1 SGHAT, CDR2 FQNNGV. The CDR3 loop reads CASSLAMGLESEQYF. CDR3 coding DNA: TGTGCCAGCAGCTTAGCGATGGGACTAGAGAGCGAGCAGTACTTC. Variable domain in full (rest from reference TRBV11-2 and TRBJ2-7): EAGVAQSPRYKIIEKRQSVAFWCNPISGHATLYWYQQILGQGPKLLIQFQNNGVVDDSQLPKDRFSAERLKGVDSTLKIQPAKLEDSAVYLCASSLAMGLESEQYFGPGTRLTVT.

This clonotype has more than one count but fewer than ten. As DNA, the CDR3 is TGTGCCAGCCAAACCAGGGCGACAGATACGCAGTATTTT. This gives the protein CASQTRATDTQYF. V is TRBV3-1 and J is TRBJ2-3, with D possibly TRBD1 on 5 matching bases. This CDR3 is 13 amino acids long. Germline CDR1 reads LGHDT; CDR2 reads YNNKEL (reference sequence). Between the trimmed V and J ends, which lost 8 bases and 3 bases, there was a span of 12 bases.

In this sample, this clonotype turned up many times. The chain employs TRBV20-1 and TRBJ1-4, with 10 bases fitting TRBD1. Trimming at V came to 3 bases and at J to 8 bases, leaving 6 bases not matched to a gene. The CDR3 runs to 14 residues. Germline V gene data show CDR1 as DFQATT and CDR2 as SNEGSKA (reference sequence). The CDR3 region has the DNA TGCAGTGCTAGCTCCGGGACAGGGGTGGAAAAACTGTTTTTT. Protein product: CSASSGTGVEKLFF.

This clonotype was recorded at least ten times. The chain joins TRBV11-3 to TRBJ2-1; D call uncertain. The V and J ends lost 0 bases and 6 bases respectively, with 9 bases between them. The CDR3 totals 14 residues. Germline lookup yields CDR1 SGHNT and CDR2 YENEEA. The CDR3 sequence is CASSLEGYGNEQFF. Written as DNA, the CDR3 is TGTGCCAGCAGCTTAGAGGGCTATGGCAATGAGCAGTTCTTC.

This clonotype has ten or more counts. The V gene is TRBV7-8, the J gene TRBJ2-3; possibly TRBD1 for D (6 bases). The CDR3 contains 12 residues. Germline CDR1 and CDR2: SGHVS and FQNEAQ. Trimming took 5 bases from V and 5 from J, leaving 8 bases between them. CDR3 loop: CASSNREDTQYF. The CDR3 DNA is TGTGCCAGCAGCAACAGGGAAGATACGCAGTATTTT.

This clonotype was picked up a small number of times. The V gene is TRBV3-1, the J gene TRBJ1-4, with TRBD1 as a possible D gene (6 bases). Germline CDR1 LGHDT, CDR2 YNNKEL (reference sequence). The CDR3 spans 15 residues. The V and J ends lost 3 bases and 7 bases respectively, with 15 bases between them. The CDR3 reads CASSHTPGHPEKLFF. The CDR3 DNA reads TGTGCCAGCAGCCATACCCCGGGACACCCTGAAAAACTGTTTTTT.

This clonotype was found many times. The V gene is TRBV5-1, the J gene TRBJ1-1; TRBD1 is a possible D gene (6 bases). The V end lost 3 bases, the J end lost 7 bases, and 10 bases lay between the germline ends. This CDR3 is built from 12 residues. Germline CDR1 is SGHRS and CDR2 is YFSETQ. The CDR3 DNA follows: TGCGCCAGCAGCTCCCAGGGGTTTGAAGCTTTCTTT. Protein product: CASSSQGFEAFF.

This clonotype was counted many times. The CDR3 sequence: CASSLGGGQLYNEQFF. The CDR3 DNA is TGCGCCAGCAGCTTGGGTGGCGGACAGCTCTACAATGAGCAGTTCTTC. The V call is TRBV5-1, the J call TRBJ2-1; a possible D gene is TRBD1 (6 bases). In germline, CDR1 is SGHRS, CDR2 YFSETQ. The CDR3 is 16 residues long. The ends were cut back, 0 bases at V and 3 bases at J, with 13 bases in the middle.